Following are 31 T cell receptor beta chains from one sample sequenced in a study of blood T cell repertoires in COVID-19. Generated by immunoSEQ multiplex PCR, the TCRdb table keeps only in-frame clones and is missing some. The sample lists under 250,000 clones; 85% were seen once. The source material was peripheral blood. The receptor source for this set is a man aged 50 to 59 with COVID-19, enrolled during active disease.

This chain links TRBV19 with TRBJ1-2; D gene ambiguous. CDR3 length equals 14 residues. Trimming cost V 7 bases and J 2 bases, with 14 bases left between them. CDR1 and CDR2 (germline): LNHDA, SQIVND (reference sequence). Here the CDR3 reads CASNPDAGNYGYTF. CDR3 DNA sequence: TGTGCCAGTAATCCTGATGCAGGCAACTATGGCTACACCTTC.

The rearrangement joins TRBV3-1 (or the pseudogene TRBV3-2) to TRBJ2-3; D is perhaps TRBD1 (6 bases). The V and J ends lost 0 bases and 2 bases respectively, with 12 bases between them. This CDR3 comprises 16 residues. Germline-derived CDR1 and CDR2 are LGHDT and YNNKEL (reference sequence). CDR3 bases: TGTGCCAGCAGCCAAGAGAACAGGGCCCTCACAGATACGCAGTATTTT. Its protein product is CASSQENRALTDTQYF.

The V call is TRBV5-1, the J call TRBJ2-1; a possible D gene is TRBD2 (5 bases). This CDR3 is built from 15 residues. Trimming removed 4 bases from V and 4 bases from J, with 15 bases in between. Germline V lookup: CDR1 SGHRS, CDR2 YFSETQ. The CDR3 coding sequence is TGCGCCAGCAGCCCCGTGGTGTCGGGATACAATGAGCAGTTCTTC. This sequence encodes CASSPVVSGYNEQFF.

This clone was picked up a small number of times. The V and J genes are TRBV11-2 and TRBJ2-5, with D hard to call. Trimming pared 1 base from V and 7 bases from J, leaving 10 bases between. CDR1 SGHAT and CDR2 FQNNGV come from the germline V gene. This CDR3 has 13 amino acids. CDR3 sequence: CASSLGAVGTQYF. The CDR3 DNA reads TGTGCCAGCAGCTTAGGGGCCGTAGGGACCCAGTACTTC.

In the case of this clone: Other DNA sequences in the sample encode the same CDR3. The chain joins TRBV28 to TRBJ1-5; no clear D. This CDR3 spans 12 amino acids. Germline V gene lookup returns CDR1 MDHEN and CDR2 SYDVKM. V lost 2 bases and J lost 4, with 3 bases in between. CDR3: CASSLLNQPQHF. The CDR3 DNA follows: TGTGCCAGCAGTTTACTTAATCAGCCCCAGCATTTT.

J is TRBJ1-6 and V is TRBV7-9, with 10 bases that match TRBD1. This CDR3 region has 14 residues. Trimming took 10 bases from V and 9 from J; bases not matched to a gene: 9. The germline V gene encodes CDR1 SEHNR and CDR2 FQNEAQ (reference sequence). DNA for the CDR3: TGTGCCACGACCGGGACAGGGGATAGTTCACCCCTCCACTTT. Protein product: CATTGTGDSSPLHF.

The chain combines TRBV10-3 with TRBJ2-3; D perhaps matches TRBD2 (5 bases). CDR3 length equals 15 residues. CDR1 and CDR2 from the germline V gene are ENHRY and SYGVKD. Between the trimmed V and J ends, which lost 0 bases and 3 bases, there was a span of 10 bases. CDR3 sequence reads: CAISESNRLTDTQYF. The CDR3 nucleotides read TGTGCCATCAGTGAGTCGAACAGACTAACAGATACGCAGTATTTT.

The chain's CDR3 is CASSRIQGPANYGYTF. The CDR3 coding sequence is TGTGCCAGCAGCCGAATACAGGGGCCAGCTAACTATGGCTACACCTTC. The V and J genes are TRBV4-2 and TRBJ1-2; TRBD1 matches at 7 bases. Germline trimming cut 4 bases from V and 0 bases from J; bases unmatched to any gene: 8. This CDR3 is 16 amino acids long. From germline, CDR1 is LGHNA and CDR2 YNFKEQ.

CDR3 loop: CASSIPRTSGETQYF. The CDR3 DNA reads TGTGCCAGCAGCATCCCCCGGACTAGCGGAGAGACCCAGTACTTC. The chain joins TRBV5-4 to TRBJ2-5; 10 bases are a match to TRBD2. CDR1 SGHNT and CDR2 YYREEE come from the germline V gene (reference sequence). The trim removed 4 bases at V and 4 bases at J, leaving 7 bases unmatched. The CDR3 runs 15 residues.

The CDR3 region is CATADRRNQPQHF. The CDR3 DNA reads as TGTGCCACCGCGGACAGACGCAATCAGCCCCAGCATTTT. The chain couples TRBV15 to TRBJ1-5; TRBD1 might be the D (6 bases). The CDR3 has 13 residues. The V gene's germline CDR1 is LNHNV and CDR2 YYDKDF (reference sequence). Between the trimmed V and J ends, which lost 8 bases and 2 bases, there was a span of 10 bases.

J is TRBJ1-1 and V is TRBV1; the D segment call TRBD1 is taken from the table without a DNA check. TRBV1 is a pseudogene. There are 18 residues in the CDR3. Written as DNA, the CDR3 is TGCACCAGCAGCCAAGAGGTCTGGGGACAGGGGATGAACACTGAAGCTTTCTTT. Amino acid sequence: CTSSQEVWGQGMNTEAFF.

CDR3 nucleotides: TGTGCCACCAGTGAACGTAACCGGGACAGGGGGGAAAACACCATATATTTT. It codes for CATSERNRDRGENTIYF. The chain couples TRBV24-1 to TRBJ1-3; 11 bases are a match to TRBD1. This CDR3 is 17 amino acids long. Germline V lookup: CDR1 KGHDR, CDR2 SFDVKD. The V gene end was trimmed by 4 bases and the J gene end by 6 bases; junction bases not matched to a gene: 10.

V and J are TRBV29-1 and TRBJ2-6; 9 bases align to TRBD1. The V gene's germline CDR1 is SQVTM and CDR2 ANQGSEA. There are 18 residues in the CDR3. V shed 4 bases, J shed 4 bases, and the junction held 14 bases outside the gene matches. In DNA form, the CDR3 reads TGCAGCGTTGTGACCGGGACAGGGACCCCCTGGGGGGCCAACGTCCTGACTTTC. Translated: CSVVTGTGTPWGANVLTF.

The rearrangement joins TRBV11-2 to TRBJ2-1; 13 bases fit TRBD2. CDR1 is SGHAT, CDR2 FQNNGV, per germline. The CDR3 has 18 residues. Losses at the gene ends were 2 bases for V and 6 bases for J; bases not matched to a gene: 10. This chain's CDR3 is CASSLQGLAGPAGNEQFF. CDR3 DNA sequence: TGTGCCAGCAGCTTACAGGGACTAGCGGGGCCGGCTGGCAATGAGCAGTTCTTC.

This clone was recorded once. The chain couples TRBV7-3 to TRBJ2-3, with TRBD1 identical over 8 bases. The germline V gene encodes CDR1 SGHTA and CDR2 FQGTGA. CDR3 length equals 14 residues. Trimming took 4 bases from V and 3 from J; bases not matched to a gene: 3. In DNA form, the CDR3 reads TGTGCCAGCAGCTCCGGACAGGGAACAGATACGCAGTATTTT. Translation: CASSSGQGTDTQYF.

J is TRBJ1-2 and V is TRBV7-3; tentatively, D is TRBD1 (6 bases). Looked up from germline, CDR1 is SGHTA and CDR2 is FQGTGA. The CDR3 length is 13 residues. Trimming shortened V by 6 bases and J by 4 bases, and 12 bases separated the two germline ends. CDR3 nucleotides: TGTGCCAGCAGTTTGGACAGAACCTATGGCTACACCTTC. Translated, it gives CASSLDRTYGYTF.

The sample holds one count of this clone. J is TRBJ2-2 and V is TRBV7-6; D is possibly TRBD1 (5 bases). CDR3 length: 13 amino acids. CDR1 is SGHVS, CDR2 FNYEAQ, per germline. Trimming stripped 5 bases from V and 7 bases from J, with 11 bases between. The chain's CDR3 is CASSLQGGGELFF. As DNA, the CDR3 is TGTGCCAGCAGCCTTCAGGGCGGCGGGGAGCTGTTTTTT.

The chain links TRBV19 to TRBJ2-7, with D maybe TRBD1 (5 bases). Germline V gene data show CDR1 as LNHDA and CDR2 as SQIVND (reference sequence). The CDR3 sequence is 13 residues long. Trimming stripped 7 bases from V and 6 bases from J, with 16 bases between. Here the CDR3 reads CASTDNPRAEQYF. CDR3 sequence (DNA): TGTGCCAGTACCGACAACCCCAGGGCCGAGCAGTACTTC.

The genes are TRBV5-5 and TRBJ2-1; 12 bases agree with TRBD2. This CDR3 has 20 residues. The V gene end was trimmed by 0 bases and the J gene end by 0 bases; junction bases not matched to a gene: 10. Per the germline V gene, CDR1 is SGHKS and CDR2 is YYEKEE (reference sequence). Here the CDR3 DNA reads TGTGCCAGCAGCTTGGGGTCGACTAGCGGGGGACCGAGCTCCTACAATGAGCAGTTCTTC. Protein sequence: CASSLGSTSGGPSSYNEQFF.

The V gene is TRBV27, the J gene TRBJ2-7, with D maybe TRBD1 (6 bases). The V gene lost 3 bases and the J gene lost 0 bases, with 6 bases spanning the gap. This CDR3 is 13 amino acids long. Germline values: CDR1 MNHEY, CDR2 SMNVEV (reference sequence). CDR3 DNA: TGTGCCAGCAGTTTCAGGGGCTCCTACGAGCAGTACTTC. It specifies CASSFRGSYEQYF.

Written as DNA, the CDR3 is TGTGCCAGCAGCGACAGTTACTCTGGAAACACCATATATTTT. This encodes CASSDSYSGNTIYF. The chain couples TRBV9 to TRBJ1-3; no clear D. Germline loops: CDR1 SGDLS, CDR2 YYNGEE. The length of the CDR3 is 14 residues. V was shortened by 3 bases and J by 0 bases, with 7 bases between the two germline ends.

The rearrangement joins TRBV7-2 to TRBJ2-7, with 7 bases fitting TRBD1. V shed 0 bases and J 3 bases; nucleotides not matched to a gene: 11. The CDR3 spans 17 residues. Germline V CDR1 and CDR2: SGHTA, FQGNSA. The CDR3 loop reads CASSLARIGTDSYEQYF. CDR3 sequence (DNA): TGTGCCAGCAGCTTAGCGAGGATAGGGACAGATAGCTACGAGCAGTACTTC.

The gene calls are TRBV2 and TRBJ2-5; 7 nucleotides align to TRBD1. The CDR3 has 12 residues. The trim removed 7 bases at V and 1 base at J, leaving 0 bases unmatched. Germline V gene sequence: CDR1 SNHLY, CDR2 FYNNEI. The chain's CDR3 is CASKGAQETQYF. The CDR3, as DNA: TGTGCCAGCAAGGGGGCCCAAGAGACCCAGTACTTC.

This clone was detected only once. This chain links TRBV6-5 with TRBJ2-7, with TRBD1 matching over 9 bases. The V segment lost 5 bases and the J segment 5 bases; nucleotides outside the gene matches: 7. Germline V lookup: CDR1 MNHEY, CDR2 SVGAGI. The CDR3 runs 14 residues. CDR3 residues: CASSPRDRVDEQYF. In DNA, the CDR3 is TGTGCCAGCAGTCCCCGGGACAGGGTCGACGAGCAGTACTTC.

The rearrangement joins TRBV4-2 to TRBJ1-2; D is unresolved. This CDR3 comprises 14 residues. The V end lost 4 bases, the J end lost 7 bases, and 16 bases lay between the germline ends. Germline V CDR1 and CDR2: LGHNA, YNFKEQ. The CDR3 here is CASSPRGRVAGYTF. The DNA for the CDR3 is TGTGCCAGCAGCCCGCGTGGGAGGGTTGCTGGCTACACCTTC.

The chain employs TRBV4-1 and TRBJ1-2; 8 bases are shared with TRBD1. Per the germline V gene, CDR1 is MGHRA and CDR2 is YSYEKL. Germline trimming cut 0 bases from V and 2 bases from J; bases unmatched to any gene: 5. The CDR3 is 16 residues long. CDR3 protein: CASSQDRGQGNYGYTF. The CDR3 coding sequence is TGCGCCAGCAGCCAAGACCGCGGACAGGGCAACTATGGCTACACCTTC.

The chain combines TRBV11-2 with TRBJ2-7, with D possibly being TRBD2 (6 bases). The CDR3 loop spans 15 amino acids. V was cut by 4 bases and J by 4 bases, with 17 bases left in between. Per the germline V gene, CDR1 is SGHAT and CDR2 is FQNNGV. The CDR3 DNA follows: TGTGCCAGCAGCTCCCGCTTGGAGGGAGTATACGAGCAGTACTTC. This translates into CASSSRLEGVYEQYF.

The chain has TRBV4-2 and TRBJ1-3; maybe TRBD1 (5 bases). Germline assignment: CDR1 LGHNA and CDR2 YNFKEQ. Trimming took 5 bases from V and 1 from J, leaving 15 bases between them. The CDR3 contains 16 residues. The CDR3 DNA reads as TGTGCCAGCAGCGCGGGACGGGGGAGATCTGGAAACACCATATATTTT. As protein: CASSAGRGRSGNTIYF.

The chain employs TRBV14 and TRBJ2-7; D call uncertain. The CDR3 is made up of 13 amino acids. V lost 0 bases and J lost 4, with 7 bases in between. The germline gives CDR1 SGHDN, CDR2 FVKESK. The CDR3 DNA sequence: TGTGCCAGCAGCCAAGATAGTGAATACGAGCAGTACTTC. Its translation: CASSQDSEYEQYF.

The CDR3 sequence: CASSFWDRDGSPLHF. The CDR3 coding sequence is TGTGCCAGCAGCTTTTGGGACAGGGATGGCTCACCCCTCCACTTT. The chain has TRBV5-6 and TRBJ1-6; 9 bases match TRBD1. This CDR3 is built from 15 residues. J gave up 10 bases and V 2 bases, and 7 bases lay outside the gene matches. The V gene's germline CDR1 is SGHDT and CDR2 YYEEEE.

This clone was recorded once. The V gene is TRBV4-1, the J gene TRBJ2-5; 12 bases fit TRBD1. Looked up from germline, CDR1 is MGHRA and CDR2 is YSYEKL. V trimming: 3 bases; J trimming: 5 bases; junction bases outside the gene matches: 7. The CDR3 has 16 residues. The DNA of the CDR3 is TGCGCCAGCAGCCACAGAGGGACAGGGGGCGGTGAGACCCAGTACTTC. This gives the protein CASSHRGTGGGETQYF.